The rows below give T cell receptor beta chains drawn from one sample of a study of CD4 T cells in relation to SARS-CoV-2 and coronaviruses. TCRdb keeps only in-frame clones here, not all; method: immunoSEQ multiplex PCR. The table includes around 20,000 clones, around four fifths detected once. Their antigen targets remain unknown. Input material: CD4+ T cells from PBMCs, cultured in vitro. Receptors originate from a human donor in good health. Both conserved end residues are part of each CDR3.

CDR3 protein: CASIATGFTGELFF; J gene: TRBJ2-2; V gene: TRBV6-5; CDR3 length: 14
CDR3 protein: CASSIAGHGNTIYF; J gene: TRBJ1-3; V gene: TRBV7-9; CDR3 length: 14
CDR3 protein: CASGYGGEQYF; J gene: TRBJ2-7; V gene: TRBV12-5; CDR3 length: 11
CDR3 protein: CAWSPAGGSRYEQYF; J gene: TRBJ2-7; V gene: TRBV30; CDR3 length: 15
CDR3 protein: CASSGLAGRHGELFF; J gene: TRBJ2-2; V gene: TRBV21-1; CDR3 length: 15
CDR3 protein: CASSYRGNTDTQYF; J gene: TRBJ2-3; V gene: TRBV19; CDR3 length: 14
CDR3 protein: CASKKGNTEAFF; J gene: TRBJ1-1; V gene: TRBV6-5; CDR3 length: 12
CDR3 protein: CASSYYGDQPQHF; J gene: TRBJ1-5; V gene: TRBV6-6; CDR3 length: 13
CDR3 protein: CASSTRTDAYEQYF; J gene: TRBJ2-7; V gene: TRBV9; CDR3 length: 14
CDR3 protein: CASSEREGNYNEQFF; J gene: TRBJ2-1; V gene: TRBV3-1/TRBV3-2; CDR3 length: 15
CDR3 protein: CATSRTGTSGSRTTGELFF; J gene: TRBJ2-2; V gene: TRBV24-1; CDR3 length: 19
CDR3 protein: CASSDSGKQDYNEQFF; J gene: TRBJ2-1; V gene: TRBV6-4; CDR3 length: 16
CDR3 protein: CASSFVSGNTGELFF; J gene: TRBJ2-2; V gene: TRBV7-3; CDR3 length: 15
CDR3 protein: CASLASGIQETQYF; J gene: TRBJ2-5; V gene: TRBV3-1/TRBV3-2; CDR3 length: 14
CDR3 protein: CASSKPGDRASEAFF; J gene: TRBJ1-1; V gene: TRBV5-1; CDR3 length: 15
CDR3 protein: CASSLLSGNTIYF; J gene: TRBJ1-3; V gene: TRBV27; CDR3 length: 13
CDR3 protein: CASNTGISNSPLHF; J gene: TRBJ1-6; V gene: TRBV2; CDR3 length: 14
CDR3 protein: CASSKGKGDSILSGNTIYF; J gene: TRBJ1-3; V gene: TRBV21-1; CDR3 length: 19
CDR3 protein: CASQTLGGPRAF; J gene: TRBJ2-7; V gene: TRBV28; CDR3 length: 12
CDR3 protein: CASQGGLAGVYNEQFF; J gene: TRBJ2-1; V gene: TRBV2; CDR3 length: 16
CDR3 protein: CASSLRVTSGRGNEQFF; J gene: TRBJ2-1; V gene: TRBV5-1; CDR3 length: 17
CDR3 protein: CASSPGDRGGEKLFF; J gene: TRBJ1-4; V gene: TRBV5-8; CDR3 length: 15
CDR3 protein: CASSSPGEPQHF; J gene: TRBJ1-5; V gene: TRBV27; CDR3 length: 12
CDR3 protein: CATSDEGETQYF; J gene: TRBJ2-5; V gene: TRBV24-1; CDR3 length: 12
CDR3 protein: CASSFIYSNTMNTEAFF; J gene: TRBJ1-1; V gene: TRBV7-2; CDR3 length: 17
CDR3 protein: CASSESGGSPADTQYF; J gene: TRBJ2-3; V gene: TRBV6-1; CDR3 length: 16
CDR3 protein: CAWNLGPGQPQHF; J gene: TRBJ1-5; V gene: TRBV30; CDR3 length: 13
CDR3 protein: CASSPGPGTSGIRSYNEQFF; J gene: TRBJ2-1; V gene: TRBV3-1/TRBV3-2; CDR3 length: 20
CDR3 protein: CASSQAPPSFGNTIYF; J gene: TRBJ1-3; V gene: TRBV4-2; CDR3 length: 16
CDR3 protein: CLVRLNTEAFF; J gene: TRBJ1-1; V gene: TRBV20-1; CDR3 length: 11
CDR3 protein: CASSPLAREQFF; J gene: TRBJ2-1; V gene: TRBV19; CDR3 length: 12
CDR3 protein: CASGAILGSEQYF; J gene: TRBJ2-7; V gene: TRBV12-5; CDR3 length: 13
CDR3 protein: CSASYGSRSYNSPLHF; J gene: TRBJ1-6; V gene: TRBV20-1; CDR3 length: 16